This T cell receptor beta chain was found in a study of identical twins (dated by TCRdb to about 2016). Background on the whole study: To test whether fetal clonotypes persist, the study used deep sequencing on TCR alpha and beta repertoires from monozygotic twins, unrelated adults of various ages, and cord blood. To rule out contamination, the twin experiments were replicated at different times with different library preparation protocols. Results the study describes overall, beyond this receptor: In beta out-of-frame sequences, excess twin sharing was weaker, because having fewer shared sequences lowered the signal-to-noise ratio. Fewer insertions were carried by abundant cord blood beta clonotypes; a weaker similar trend was observed in young adult naive repertoires, while no such trend was observed in memory repertoires. In monozygotic twins, recombination models systematically underestimated out-of-frame TCR alpha sharing, but the models matched the sharing seen between unrelated individuals. Out-of-frame TCR alpha sequences shared between twins showed an excess of low generation-probability sequences compared with coincidental sharing between unrelated individuals. Invariant T cells such as MAIT and iNKT could partly confound zero-insertion analyses, although diverse VJ usage argued against such confounding for most clonotypes. Because the same donors could not be followed over many years, conclusions were based on cross-sectional statistical analysis.

CDR1 and CDR2 were assigned from the germline V gene as MNHEY and SVGEGT. The junction shows trimming of 3 bases on V and 1 base on J, plus 7 bases between the germline ends. The CDR3 runs 14 amino acids, cysteine and phenylalanine included. Only the CDR3 portion is preserved as DNA: 42 bases, with reading frame beginning at the first base. The library was built by means of 5' RACE. Instrument on record: Illumina HiSeq 2000. Template switching added a universal primer binding site, and the final cDNA carried a unique molecular identifier that allowed TCR cDNA molecules to be counted accurately. Specific primers in the conserved constant-segment region were used to synthesize first-strand cDNA for the TCR alpha and beta chains. Each cDNA library was double barcoded, with a SMART-Mk sample barcode plus Illumina barcodes, to control for contamination. TruSeq adapter sequences and Illumina sample barcodes were added in two successive PCR steps. Sequencing of the TCR alpha and beta cDNA libraries was done on the Illumina HiSeq platform using custom primers. On the authors' methods: Unique molecular identifiers were extracted from raw reads with MiGEC, and CDR3 positions were determined with MiXCR. Recombination models were inferred per individual with the repgenHMM and IGoR tools using an EM algorithm. Shared clonotype analysis was performed with the tcR package in R, normalizing sharing by the product of cloneset sizes. Out-of-frame nonproductive sequences were analyzed to study raw recombination free of thymic and clonal selection effects. TCRdb reprocessing: public reads trimmed at Q25 with fastp, clones called with MiXCR, in-frame beta chains kept. Merged by CDR3 protein, the rows form single entries marked with the most common genes and DNA. The V and J calls were not made by the authors but by TCRdb's processing. The sample table holds roughly 720,000 distinct CDR3 sequences, of which around a sixth were seen once. Of the sample, 13% is held by the ten largest clones.

All donors were healthy Caucasians. The twin cohort comprised three pairs of female monozygotic twins, all aged roughly 18 to 30 years. The RNA used for TCR libraries was isolated from peripheral blood mononuclear cells. Note on this clonotype: No antigen is known for it. Base qualities are not at hand, and no much larger clone is one base apart.

The sample was also reused in another study, on T cells expressing NK-cell markers. From the second report: TCR beta-chain repertoires were profiled in sorted CD3+CD56+NKG2C+, CD3+CD56+NKG2C- and CD3+CD56-NKG2C+ T-cell subsets from seven or eight donors. Of the eight sequenced donors, seven were found to be HCMV-seropositive and one was found to be HCMV-seronegative. To restrict sorting to alphabetaTCR-expressing T cells, an anti-gammadeltaTCR antibody was added in several experiments. In 5 to 7 donors, the dominant CD3+CD56+NKG2C+ clonotypes were found to rank among the top 10 CD8+ clonotypes and to make up roughly 1.0-7.0% of CD8+ T cells. Those dominant clonotypes were again the most abundant among CD3+CD56-NKG2C+ cells in a handful of donors, at roughly 25-65%. It remained unclear whether the expanded NKG2C-expressing T cell clones were specific for HCMV antigens. The study sequenced eight donors, all healthy volunteers chosen at random: three men and five women. To determine HCMV serostatus, a commercial ELISA kit was used to detect HCMV-specific IgG in serum. For five or six donors, unsorted PBMC were also used to sequence bulk peripheral blood T-cell repertoires. Reads were demultiplexed and grouped by UMI with MIGEC, and clonotypes were assembled and quantified with MiTCR. To exclude erroneous sequences, only TCR cDNA sequences supported by at least two reads were retained. The tcR package was used for downstream repertoire analysis, and clonotypes were matched between fractions using CDR3 nucleotide sequence together with V segment. VDJmatch was used to annotate antigen specificity against VDJdb, with one amino acid substitution in CDR3 allowed.

What was sequenced was PBMCs. The chain employs TRBV6-2 or TRBV6-3 and TRBJ2-1, with no confident D gene call. This TCR was recovered from a woman between 18 and 30 years old in good health. The DNA sequence is given as TGTGCCAGCAGTTATGACGGTTCCTACAATGAGCAGTTCTTC. Translation gives CASSYDGSYNEQFF.